This T cell receptor (beta chain) was identified during a study of T-cell reconstitution after alpha-beta-depleted transplantation in children. Preparing the TCRbeta library involved the use of unique molecular identifiers. TCRdb re-analysed the PCR reads in MiXCR, keeping a single row per CDR3 protein. This sample has roughly 400,000 distinct CDR3 sequences; 20% occur once, and the top ten carry 3.8%. This CDR3 has 15 residues. Per germline, CDR1 LGHNA and CDR2 YNFKEQ. The J segment lost 1 base and the V segment lost 3 bases, leaving 3 bases of the junction unmatched. The table lists this clonotype with many counts.

Sequences were derived from PBMCs from the stem cell graft donor, sampled from the stem cell graft. V usage is TRBV4-2 and J usage is TRBJ1-5; 7 positions agree with TRBD1. The clonotype originates from a human donor who donated a stem cell graft to a child with acute myeloid leukemia. In DNA, the CDR3 is TGTGCCAGCAGCCACAAGGGACAGAGCAATCAGCCCCAGCATTTT. This translates into CASSHKGQSNQPQHF.